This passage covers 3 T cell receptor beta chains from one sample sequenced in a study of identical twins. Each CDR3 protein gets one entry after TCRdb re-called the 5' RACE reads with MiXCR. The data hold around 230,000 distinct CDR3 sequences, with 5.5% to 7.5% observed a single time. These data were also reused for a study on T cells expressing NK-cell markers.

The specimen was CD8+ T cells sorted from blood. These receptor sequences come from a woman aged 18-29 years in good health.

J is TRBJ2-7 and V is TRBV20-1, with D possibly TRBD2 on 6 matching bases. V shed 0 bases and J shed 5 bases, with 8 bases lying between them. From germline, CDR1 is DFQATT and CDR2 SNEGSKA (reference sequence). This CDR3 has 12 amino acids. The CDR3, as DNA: TGCAGTGCTAGAGATTCGGGGGACGAGCAGTACTTC. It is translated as CSARDSGDEQYF.

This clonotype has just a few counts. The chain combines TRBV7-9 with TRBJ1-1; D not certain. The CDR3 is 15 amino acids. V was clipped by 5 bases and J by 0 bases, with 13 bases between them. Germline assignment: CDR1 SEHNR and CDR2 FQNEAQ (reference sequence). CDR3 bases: TGTGCCAGCAGCGACCCTATGGAATTGAACACTGAAGCTTTCTTT. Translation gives CASSDPMELNTEAFF.

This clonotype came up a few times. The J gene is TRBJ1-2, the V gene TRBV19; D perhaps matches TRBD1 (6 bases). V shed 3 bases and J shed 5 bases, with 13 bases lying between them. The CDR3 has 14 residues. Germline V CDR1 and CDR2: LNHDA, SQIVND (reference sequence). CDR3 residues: CASSILGQYYGYTF. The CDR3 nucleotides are TGTGCCAGTAGTATCCTAGGACAGTATTATGGCTACACCTTC.